The clone carrying this T cell receptor beta chain was recorded a few times. MiXCR, applied by TCRdb to the 5' RACE reads, yields one record per CDR3 protein. The sample records roughly 44,000 distinct CDR3 sequences, 29% being singletons. Memory CD4+ cells were defined as CD4+CD45RO+CD25-. Per germline, CDR1 SGHTA and CDR2 FQGNSA. The CDR3 is 20 residues long. V lost 3 bases to trimming and J lost 0 bases; unmatched junction nucleotides: 12. The rearrangement uses TRBV7-2 and TRBJ2-6, with 9 positions matching TRBD1. This receptor was obtained from a female donor with breast cancer. The sequencing sample was made of memory CD4+ T cells sorted from a lymph node. Subset here: memory CD4+ T cells, CD4+CD45RO+CD25-. For the CDR3, the DNA is TGTGCCAGCAGCTTGTCCCACCCGGGACAGGGCAACTCTGGGGCCAACGTCCTGACTTTC. Translating gives CASSLSHPGQGNSGANVLTF.